This T cell receptor (beta chain) was captured in a study of OX40 agonist ivuxolimab in advanced cancers. Study as a whole: Ivuxolimab is a fully human IgG2 antibody that activates OX40 (CD134). Of the participants, approximately 36% had some prior anti-PD-1, anti-PD-L1 or anti-CTLA-4 therapy, which was allowed. Findings and limits, study-wide: The study observed clonal expansion of CD4+ and CD8+ blood T cells by week 6 at 0.1 to 3.0 mg/kg.

Libraries were prepared by immunoSEQ multiplex PCR; TCRdb keeps only in-frame clonotypes and omits some of them. The sample lists about 64,000 clones, around 90% occurring once. On this clone itself: Its matching antigen is unknown.

The CDR3 length is 11 residues. The germline CDR1 and CDR2 sequences are SNHLY and FYNNEI. V lost 8 bases and J 2 bases, leaving 7 bases between the germline ends. Sampled blood was obtained at baseline, cycle 4 day 1, and cycle 7 day 1. The source was CD4+ or CD8+ T cells sorted from blood, collected in a trial of the OX40 agonist ivuxolimab. This chain links TRBV2 with TRBJ2-7; D is unresolved. The clonotype originates from an adult with an advanced solid tumor such as melanoma, head and neck, liver or kidney cancer. The CDR3 DNA sequence: TGTGCCAGCGGCTCCACCTACGAGCAGTACTTC. It yields the protein CASGSTYEQYF.